The 23 T cell receptor beta chains below were found in one sample sequenced in a study of T cell responses to AZD1222 COVID-19 vaccine. Profiled with immunoSEQ multiplex PCR; TCRdb holds only in-frame clones, not every one. The sample records about 140,000 clones, roughly 90% being singletons. The sample was peripheral blood, taken on day 0 of AZD1222 vaccination. The receptors stem from an adult in good health.

The gene calls are TRBV6-5 and TRBJ1-2; TRBD1 matches at 8 bases. Germline lookup yields CDR1 MNHEY and CDR2 SVGAGI. The length of the CDR3 is 15 residues. The V gene end was trimmed by 6 bases and the J gene end by 6 bases; junction bases not matched to a gene: 12. The CDR3 DNA follows: TGTGCCAGCAGCCCAGAGTGGACAGGGAGAAATGGCTACACCTTC. It codes for CASSPEWTGRNGYTF.

This clone is a singleton in its sample. The chain joins TRBV19 to TRBJ1-3, with 9 bases aligning to TRBD1. Germline CDR1 reads LNHDA; CDR2 reads SQIVND (reference sequence). There are 16 residues in the CDR3. The ends lost 5 bases at V and 0 bases at J; junction bases unmatched: 5. CDR3 DNA: TGTGCCAGTAGTCCACAGGGGGCCCTCTCTGGAAACACCATATATTTT. It specifies CASSPQGALSGNTIYF.

The V call is TRBV4-1, the J call TRBJ2-2, with TRBD2 identical over 8 bases. The junction had 18 bases not matched to a gene; V was cut back by 5 bases and J by 1 base. This CDR3 is built from 20 residues. In germline, CDR1 is MGHRA, CDR2 YSYEKL. The DNA of the CDR3 is TGCGCCAGCAGCGCCCGTCCGAGGACTAGCCCGGGAGGGAACACCGGGGAGCTGTTTTTT. Protein: CASSARPRTSPGGNTGELFF.

This clone has just one count. The chain carries TRBV9 and TRBJ2-1; D might be TRBD1 or TRBD2, each matching 6 bases. There are 16 residues in the CDR3. CDR1 SGDLS and CDR2 YYNGEE come from the germline V gene. Trimming took off 6 bases at V and 0 bases at J, with 16 bases between the two ends. The CDR3 loop reads CASTPGAYSSYNEQFF. The CDR3 bases are TGTGCCAGCACCCCGGGGGCGTATAGCTCCTACAATGAGCAGTTCTTC.

This CDR3 reads CASSGNLWTPPGNEQFF. CDR3 DNA: TGTGCCAGCAGCGGAAACCTATGGACGCCACCGGGCAATGAGCAGTTCTTC. The genes are TRBV9 and TRBJ2-1; D uncertain. The V gene's germline CDR1 is SGDLS and CDR2 YYNGEE. The V end lost 3 bases, the J end lost 6 bases, and 22 bases lay between the germline ends. The CDR3 extends over 17 amino acids.

For the CDR3, the DNA is TGTGCCAGCAGCCGAACCAAGATCCCCAATCAGCCCCAGCATTTT. Translating it yields CASSRTKIPNQPQHF. The chain uses TRBV7-9 and TRBJ1-5; unclear D gene. CDR3 length: 15 residues. V was cut by 5 bases and J by 3 bases, with 14 bases left in between. Germline assignment: CDR1 SEHNR and CDR2 FQNEAQ (reference sequence).

This chain links TRBV15 with TRBJ1-2, with 7 bases identical to TRBD1. J gave up 2 bases and V 0 bases, and 12 bases lay outside the gene matches. The germline V gene has CDR1 LNHNV and CDR2 YYDKDF (reference sequence). CDR3 length: 18 residues. The CDR3 protein is CATSRERQGGALNYGYTF. For the CDR3, the DNA is TGTGCCACCAGCAGAGAAAGACAGGGAGGCGCCTTAAACTATGGCTACACCTTC.

Of note for this clone: The sample carries other DNA sequences with the same CDR3. This rearrangement joins TRBV5-1 to TRBJ2-5, with D perhaps being TRBD1 or TRBD2 (5 bases each). The CDR3 has 14 residues. CDR1 and CDR2 from the germline V gene are SGHRS and YFSETQ. Trimming stripped 0 bases from V and 2 bases from J, with 8 bases between. CDR3 sequence reads: CASSLDGGQETQYF. In nucleotides, the CDR3 is TGCGCCAGCAGCTTGGATGGGGGACAAGAGACCCAGTACTTC.

This chain uses TRBV5-4 with TRBJ2-7, with TRBD1 matching over 12 bases. CDR1 and CDR2 (germline): SGHNT, YYREEE (reference sequence). V gave up 5 bases and J gave up 4 bases; unmatched junction bases: 4. The CDR3 is 14 amino acids. CDR3 region: CASSWGQGAYEQYF. The CDR3 coding sequence is TGTGCCAGCAGTTGGGGACAGGGGGCTTACGAGCAGTACTTC.

The chain links TRBV24-1 to TRBJ2-7; no firm D call. The CDR3 length is 15 residues. Deletions cut 5 bases from V and 3 bases from J, with 16 bases between. CDR1 KGHDR and CDR2 SFDVKD come from the germline V gene. The CDR3 coding sequence is TGTGCCACCAGTGCTCTACCAGTATCGCGCTACGAGCAGTACTTC. This sequence encodes CATSALPVSRYEQYF.

This clone was observed a single time. This chain joins TRBV7-9 and TRBJ2-1, with 9 nucleotides matching TRBD1. The CDR3 loop spans 15 amino acids. Germline V gives CDR1 SEHNR, CDR2 FQNEAQ (reference sequence). V was pared by 7 bases and J by 5 bases, with 9 bases of the junction left unmatched. The CDR3: CASTGQGSPNNEQFF. The CDR3 nucleotides read TGTGCCAGCACCGGACAGGGGTCCCCTAACAATGAGCAGTTCTTC.

The chain has TRBV12-5 and TRBJ2-2; 7 bases match TRBD2. Germline V CDR1 and CDR2: LGHNT, FRNRAP. The CDR3 extends over 18 amino acids. The trim removed 0 bases at V and 2 bases at J, leaving 9 bases unmatched. The CDR3 coding sequence is TGTGCTAGTGGTTTGGTACTGGACGGGAGGCCTAACACCGGGGAGCTGTTTTTT. Encoded protein: CASGLVLDGRPNTGELFF.

The chain carries TRBV14 and TRBJ1-1, with 7 bases fitting TRBD1. V lost 1 base and J lost 4; bases outside the gene matches: 9. Germline V lookup: CDR1 SGHDN, CDR2 FVKESK. The CDR3 covers 16 residues. The DNA for the CDR3 is TGTGCCAGCAGCCAAGTTAAGACAGGGTTGGGCACTGAAGCTTTCTTT. Its protein is CASSQVKTGLGTEAFF.

The chain recombines TRBV18 with TRBJ1-5, with 7 bases lining up with TRBD1. Trimming at V came to 3 bases and at J to 6 bases, leaving 5 bases not matched to a gene. This CDR3 contains 14 residues. CDR1 and CDR2 (germline): KGHSH, LQKENI. The CDR3 is CASSPSGGAQPQHF. In nucleotides, the CDR3 is TGTGCCAGCTCACCTTCAGGGGGAGCTCAGCCCCAGCATTTT.

The chain uses TRBV15 and TRBJ1-4; D perhaps matches TRBD1 (5 bases). From germline, CDR1 is LNHNV and CDR2 YYDKDF (reference sequence). The CDR3 contains 16 residues. V was cut by 1 base and J by 0 bases, with 9 bases left in between. CDR3 sequence: CATSRARGPTNEKLFF. The CDR3 bases are TGTGCCACCAGCAGAGCTCGGGGCCCAACTAATGAAAAACTGTTTTTT. Full variable domain (missing parts from reference TRBV15 and TRBJ1-4): DAMVIQNPRYQVTQFGKPVTLSCSQTLNHNVMYWYQQKSSQAPKLLFHYYDKDFNNEADTPDNFQSRRPNTSFCFLDIRSPGLGDTAMYLCATSRARGPTNEKLFFGSGTQLSVL.

The chain combines TRBV10-3 with TRBJ2-7; 9 nucleotides agree with TRBD1. CDR1 and CDR2 (germline): ENHRY, SYGVKD. This CDR3 has 15 amino acids. V lost 4 bases to trimming and J lost 3 bases; unmatched junction nucleotides: 7. The CDR3 reads CAISAHSTGGYEQYF. CDR3 bases: TGTGCCATCAGTGCCCATTCGACAGGGGGCTACGAGCAGTACTTC.

The rearrangement joins TRBV7-6 to TRBJ2-3; D is unclear. Germline V gene lookup returns CDR1 SGHVS and CDR2 FNYEAQ. This CDR3 is built from 15 residues. V was clipped by 2 bases and J by 6 bases, with 15 bases between them. Here the CDR3 reads CASSLFGEARDTQYF. CDR3 in DNA: TGTGCCAGCAGCTTATTTGGAGAGGCCCGGGATACGCAGTATTTT. Full variable domain (outside the CDR3, taken from reference TRBV7-6 and TRBJ2-3): GAGVSQSPRYKVTKRGQDVALRCDPISGHVSLYWYRQALGQGPEFLTYFNYEAQQDKSGLPNDRFSAERPEGSISTLTIQRTEQRDSAMYRCASSLFGEARDTQYFGPGTRLTVL.

V and J are TRBV4-3 and TRBJ1-6; 7 bases line up with TRBD1. J was trimmed by 7 bases and V by 4 bases; bases with no gene match: 10. Germline V CDR1 and CDR2: LGHNA, YSLEER. The CDR3 is 16 amino acids. This CDR3 reads CASSPDRSGGNSPLHF. DNA of the CDR3: TGCGCCAGCAGCCCGGACAGGTCGGGTGGCAATTCACCCCTCCACTTT.

This chain uses TRBV5-5 with TRBJ1-2; TRBD1 matches at 8 bases. Germline V gene data show CDR1 as SGHKS and CDR2 as YYEKEE (reference sequence). The junction had 2 bases not matched to a gene; V was cut back by 2 bases and J by 2 bases. The CDR3 length is 14 residues. The CDR3 is CASSFRTGNYGYTF. Here the CDR3 DNA reads TGTGCCAGCAGCTTCCGGACAGGGAACTATGGCTACACCTTC. The full variable domain, with the rest looked up from reference TRBV5-5 and TRBJ1-2, is DAGVTQSPTHLIKTRGQQVTLRCSPISGHKSVSWYQQVLGQGPQFIFQYYEKEERGRGNFPDRFSARQFPNYSSELNVNALLLGDSALYLCASSFRTGNYGYTFGSGTRLTVV.

V usage is TRBV5-5 and J usage is TRBJ2-1, with D hard to call. The CDR3 covers 14 residues. Between the trimmed V and J ends, which lost 0 bases and 3 bases, there was a span of 7 bases. CDR1 is SGHKS, CDR2 YYEKEE, per germline (reference sequence). The CDR3 DNA reads as TGTGCCAGCAGCTTGGACCGGGTCTACAATGAGCAGTTCTTC. It is translated as CASSLDRVYNEQFF. Supplemented by reference TRBV5-5 and TRBJ2-1, the full variable domain reads DAGVTQSPTHLIKTRGQQVTLRCSPISGHKSVSWYQQVLGQGPQFIFQYYEKEERGRGNFPDRFSARQFPNYSSELNVNALLLGDSALYLCASSLDRVYNEQFFGPGTRLTVL.

Turning to this clone: This sample includes further DNA sequences coding for the same CDR3. This sequence joins TRBV14 and TRBJ1-2; unclear D gene. CDR3 size: 12 residues. Per the germline V gene, CDR1 is SGHDN and CDR2 is FVKESK. The germline V and J ends were trimmed by 1 base and 8 bases, with 8 bases remaining between them. The CDR3 sequence: CASSQASPGYTF. CDR3 nucleotides: TGTGCCAGCAGCCAAGCGTCCCCCGGCTACACCTTC.

This chain joins TRBV19 and TRBJ2-5, with D tentatively TRBD1 (5 bases). Germline V gene data show CDR1 as LNHDA and CDR2 as SQIVND (reference sequence). Between the trimmed V and J ends, which lost 3 bases and 5 bases, there was a span of 10 bases. This CDR3 region has 13 residues. CDR3 DNA: TGTGCCAGTAGTATGGGGCCATGGGAGACCCAGTACTTC. It codes for CASSMGPWETQYF.

This chain joins TRBV2 and TRBJ1-2, with 9 bases matching TRBD1. With 6 bases clipped from V and 5 bases from J, the junction kept 4 bases outside the gene matches. Germline CDR1 reads SNHLY; CDR2 reads FYNNEI. The CDR3 contains 13 residues. The CDR3 sequence is CASRRQGGYGYTF. In DNA form, the CDR3 reads TGTGCCAGCAGGCGACAGGGGGGGTATGGCTACACCTTC.